Listed below are T cell receptor beta chains from one sample, sequenced in a study of cytomegalovirus exposure and HLA in healthy donors. TCRdb's copy holds only in-frame clones and misses some; the assay was immunoSEQ multiplex PCR. The repertoire holds around 130,000 clones, with around 80% as singletons. The sequencing input was PBMCs. The origin of the receptors is a man under 40 in good health and CMV-seronegative. CDR3s leave out the opening cysteine and the closing phenylalanine or tryptophan. Fields, in order: CDR3 protein, V gene, J gene.

CDR3aa: ASSLGGQSLEGSPLH
v_gene: TRBV5-1
j_gene: TRBJ1-6

CDR3aa: ASSEARGYGYT
v_gene: TRBV6-1
j_gene: TRBJ1-2

CDR3aa: ASSYTTGGPLALH
v_gene: TRBV7-8
j_gene: TRBJ1-6

CDR3aa: ARSEEIYGYT
v_gene: TRBV7-5
j_gene: TRBJ1-2

CDR3aa: ASSSRDRVLSGNTIY
v_gene: TRBV19
j_gene: TRBJ1-3

CDR3aa: ASSQGTPWGNQPQH
v_gene: TRBV4-1
j_gene: TRBJ1-5

CDR3aa: SVNNHGVQY
v_gene: TRBV29-1
j_gene: TRBJ2-5

CDR3aa: ASSEQTGVGTGELF
v_gene: TRBV7-7
j_gene: TRBJ2-2

CDR3aa: ASSQNRGLGNQPQH
v_gene: TRBV28
j_gene: TRBJ1-5

CDR3aa: ASQGTRPNTGELF
v_gene: TRBV2
j_gene: TRBJ2-2

CDR3aa: AGGGRDTYEQY
v_gene: TRBV30
j_gene: TRBJ2-7